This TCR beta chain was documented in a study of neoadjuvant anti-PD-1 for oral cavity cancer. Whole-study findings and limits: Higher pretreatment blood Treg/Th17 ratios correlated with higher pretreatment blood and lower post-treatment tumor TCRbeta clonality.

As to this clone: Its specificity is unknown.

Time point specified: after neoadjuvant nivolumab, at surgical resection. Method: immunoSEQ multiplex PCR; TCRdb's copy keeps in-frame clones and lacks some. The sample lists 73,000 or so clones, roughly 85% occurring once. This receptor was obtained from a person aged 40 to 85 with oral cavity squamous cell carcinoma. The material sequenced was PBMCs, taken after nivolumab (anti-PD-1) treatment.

Written as DNA, the CDR3 is TGCGCCAGCACAGCCGCCCCCGGGACTAGTGGTCGGGACACAGATACGCAGTATTTT. Translated: CASTAAPGTSGRDTDTQYF. V and J are TRBV23-1 and TRBJ2-3; 8 bases are shared with TRBD2. TRBV23-1 is marked as an open reading frame, function uncertain. J gave up 2 bases and V 7 bases, and 20 bases lay outside the gene matches. CDR3 size: 19 residues.